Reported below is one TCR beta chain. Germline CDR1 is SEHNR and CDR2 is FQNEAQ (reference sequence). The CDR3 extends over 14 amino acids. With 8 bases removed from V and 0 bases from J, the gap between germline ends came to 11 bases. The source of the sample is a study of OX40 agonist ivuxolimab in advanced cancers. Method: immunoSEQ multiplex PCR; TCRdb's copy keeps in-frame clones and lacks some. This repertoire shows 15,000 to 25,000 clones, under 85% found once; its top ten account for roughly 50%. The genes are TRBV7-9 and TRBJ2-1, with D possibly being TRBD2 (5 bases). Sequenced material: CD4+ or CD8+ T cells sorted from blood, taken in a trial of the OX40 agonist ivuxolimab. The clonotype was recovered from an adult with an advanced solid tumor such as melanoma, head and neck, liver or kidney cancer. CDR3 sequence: CASPRGSSYNEQFF. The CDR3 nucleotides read TGTGCCAGCCCCCGGGGTAGCTCCTACAATGAGCAGTTCTTC.